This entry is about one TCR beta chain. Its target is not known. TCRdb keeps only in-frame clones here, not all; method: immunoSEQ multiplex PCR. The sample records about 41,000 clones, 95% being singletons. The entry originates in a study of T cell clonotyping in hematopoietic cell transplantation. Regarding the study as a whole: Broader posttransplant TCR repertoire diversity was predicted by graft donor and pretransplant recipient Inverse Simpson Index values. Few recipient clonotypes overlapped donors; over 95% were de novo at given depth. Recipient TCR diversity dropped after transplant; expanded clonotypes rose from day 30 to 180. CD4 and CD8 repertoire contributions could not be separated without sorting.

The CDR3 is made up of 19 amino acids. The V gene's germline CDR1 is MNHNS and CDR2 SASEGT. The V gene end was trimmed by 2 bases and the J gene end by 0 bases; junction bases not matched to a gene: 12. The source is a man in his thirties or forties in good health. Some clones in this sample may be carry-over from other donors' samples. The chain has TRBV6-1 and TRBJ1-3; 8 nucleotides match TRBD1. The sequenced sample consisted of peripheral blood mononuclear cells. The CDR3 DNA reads TGTGCCAGCAGTGAACGTTCCTCAGGGGGCACAACCTCTGGAAACACCATATATTTT. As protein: CASSERSSGGTTSGNTIYF.